The rows below give T cell receptor beta chains drawn from one sample of a study of liver allograft versus peripheral blood T cells. From the reads, TCRdb called clonotypes with MiXCR, one entry per CDR3 protein. The sample consists of about 2,100 distinct CDR3 sequences, roughly 14% of them appearing once. These receptors were collected from a human patient who had a liver transplant. Some T cells may be supplied by the graft donor. CDR3s include the opening cysteine and the closing phenylalanine or tryptophan. Fields, in order: D gene, V gene, J gene, clone size, CDR3 DNA, CDR3 protein. The D gene is left open where the match is weak. Clone size is not always given. Where it is, it says once, few, many or a class for expanded clones.

TRBD2	TRBV18	TRBJ2-2	medium-sized	TGTGCCAGCTCCCCTAGCGGGGGGTTCACCGGGGAGCTGTTTTTT	CASSPSGGFTGELFF
.	TRBV18	TRBJ1-3	.	TGTGCCAGCTCCCCCGGGACTGGAAACACCATATATTTT	CASSPGTGNTIYF
.	TRBV28	TRBJ1-2	medium-sized	TGTGCCAGCAGCCGAACGACAGGTTTCAACTATGGCTACACCTTC	CASSRTTGFNYGYTF
TRBD1	TRBV13	TRBJ1-2	large	TGTGCCAGCAGCACCCGACAGGGGTCCTATGGCTACACCTTC	CASSTRQGSYGYTF
.	TRBV3-2	TRBJ1-2	medium-sized	TGTGCCAGCAGCCAAGGCCGGGACAGGGTTTACTATGGCTACACCTTC	CASSQGRDRVYYGYTF
.	TRBV15	TRBJ1-2	large	TGTGCCACCAGCAGAGATCCAGGGGCCTATGGCTACACCTTC	CATSRDPGAYGYTF
.	TRBV6-1	TRBJ2-3	medium-sized	TGTGCCAGCAGTGAACACCCCCCGGGGGCGGGCACAGATACGCAGTATTTT	CASSEHPPGAGTDTQYF
.	TRBV19	TRBJ1-2	large	TGTGCCAGTAGTCTCGCCAGACTCAACTATGGCTACACCTTC	CASSLARLNYGYTF
TRBD1	TRBV4-1	TRBJ1-4	.	TGCGCCAGCAGCCCGGACAGGGGCCGAGCAACTAATGAAAAACTGTTTTTT	CASSPDRGRATNEKLFF
TRBD1	TRBV19	TRBJ1-2	.	TGTGCCAGTAGGACAGGGGCTATCCGTGGCTACACCTTC	CASRTGAIRGYTF
.	TRBV29-1	TRBJ1-1	medium-sized	TGCAGCCTTTGGGGGGGCAGAGGTACTGAAGCTTTCTTT	CSLWGGRGTEAFF
TRBD2	TRBV5-4	TRBJ2-7	few	TGTGCCAGCAGGGAAGGACTAGCGGGGGAACAGTACTTC	CASREGLAGEQYF
TRBD2	TRBV19	TRBJ2-2	medium-sized	TGTGCCAGTAATGTGCGGGGGGCGCGCACCGGGGAGCTGTTTTTT	CASNVRGARTGELFF
.	TRBV19	TRBJ2-3	few	TGTGCCAGTAGTATAGCGGGGGCAGCAGATACGCAGTATTTT	CASSIAGAADTQYF
TRBD1	TRBV18	TRBJ1-1	medium-sized	TGTGCCAGCTCCGGGGACAGGGACGAAGCTTTCTTT	CASSGDRDEAFF
.	TRBV6-1	TRBJ2-3	medium-sized	TGTGCCAGCACGAGGGGGAATCTAGATACGCAGTATTTT	CASTRGNLDTQYF
.	TRBV20-1	TRBJ1-2	medium-sized	TGCAGTGCTGGGGGAAACAGGGCAGGCTACACCTTC	CSAGGNRAGYTF
TRBD1	TRBV7-9	TRBJ2-7	medium-sized	TGTGCCAGCAGCTCGCGGGACAGGTTCCGTTTAGACGAGCAGTACTTC	CASSSRDRFRLDEQYF
TRBD1	TRBV6-2/TRBV6-3	TRBJ2-5	few	TGTGCCAGCACCCGACAGGGAACCGGGACCCAGTACTTC	CASTRQGTGTQYF
TRBD1	TRBV14	TRBJ1-6	large	TGTGCCAGCAGCCAAGGCCACAGGGGACCCCTCCACTTT	CASSQGHRGPLHF
.	TRBV20-1	TRBJ2-1	many	TGCAGTGCTCGAGGGGGGCCCCCTAATTACAATGAGCAGTTCTTC	CSARGGPPNYNEQFF
.	TRBV12-3/TRBV12-4	TRBJ2-1	many	TGTGCCAGCGAGAGGGGGGGAGGGTACAATGAGCAGTTCTTC	CASERGGGYNEQFF
.	TRBV20-1	TRBJ1-1	.	TGCAGTGCTTTTTCTTACAGGGTGATAGGGACTGAAGCTTTCTTT	CSAFSYRVIGTEAFF
.	TRBV12-3/TRBV12-4	TRBJ2-7	medium-sized	TGTGCCAGCGGCCTCCAAATAGGGCCCTACGAGCAGTACTTC	CASGLQIGPYEQYF
.	TRBV7-9	TRBJ2-4	many	TGTGCCAGCAGCCCCGGGACCGTAAAAAACATTCAGTACTTC	CASSPGTVKNIQYF
TRBD1	TRBV27	TRBJ1-2	.	TGTGCCAGCAGTTTCGAGACAGGGGGTCACTATGGCTACACCTTC	CASSFETGGHYGYTF
.	TRBV11-2	TRBJ1-1	many	TGTGCCAGCAGCTCAACAGCTAACACTGAAGCTTTCTTT	CASSSTANTEAFF
TRBD1	TRBV20-1	TRBJ1-2	medium-sized	TGCAGTGCTAGAGCCGAACCGGGACAGGGAAGGAACACCTTC	CSARAEPGQGRNTF
.	TRBV27	TRBJ1-2	large	TGTGCCAGCAGTCCCCAGGGACTCATTGGCTACACCTTC	CASSPQGLIGYTF
.	TRBV6-5	TRBJ1-1	medium-sized	TGTGCCAGCAGTTACTCTCGGCGGGGGGCAGCTTTCTTT	CASSYSRRGAAFF
.	TRBV7-2	TRBJ2-7	medium-sized	TGTGCCAGCAGTTTCCGGGACCGCTCCGTTAACGAGCAGTACTTC	CASSFRDRSVNEQYF
TRBD1	TRBV10-2	TRBJ1-1	.	TGCGCCAGCAATAACAGGGGGGGACCCAACACTGAAGCTTTCTTT	CASNNRGGPNTEAFF
.	TRBV2	TRBJ2-3	.	TGTGCCAGCAAAGGGGACACAGATACGCAGTATTTT	CASKGDTDTQYF
.	TRBV7-2	TRBJ1-5	medium-sized	TGTGCCAGCAGCTTAGACGGTGACAATCAGCCCCAGCATTTT	CASSLDGDNQPQHF
TRBD1	TRBV10-3	TRBJ1-6	.	TGTGCCATCAGTGAGGTGACAGGGAGGGATTCACCCCTCCACTTT	CAISEVTGRDSPLHF
.	TRBV20-1	TRBJ1-2	.	TGCAGTGCTAGAGAGGGGGGGGCTTATGGCTACACCTTC	CSAREGGAYGYTF
TRBD1	TRBV18	TRBJ1-6	.	TGTGCCAGCTCATCAGACAGGGGGCCTTATAATTCACCCCTCCACTTT	CASSSDRGPYNSPLHF
.	TRBV2	TRBJ1-4	medium-sized	TGTGCCAGCAGTGAGCAGAGAACGACTAATGAAAAACTGTTTTTT	CASSEQRTTNEKLFF
TRBD1	TRBV7-2	TRBJ2-2	.	TGTGCCAGCAGCGCAGGGGGCGGGCAGCTGTTTTTT	CASSAGGGQLFF
TRBD1	TRBV6-5	TRBJ1-3	medium-sized	TGTGCCAGCAGTAAGGGACAGGGATTGGGCACCATATATTTT	CASSKGQGLGTIYF
.	TRBV6-6	TRBJ1-2	large	TGTGCCAGCAGTTACTCGAGGGGGAATATCCTTAACTATGGCTACACCTTC	CASSYSRGNILNYGYTF
.	TRBV12-3/TRBV12-4	TRBJ2-1	medium-sized	TGTGCCAGCAGTCCGGTGTACAATGAGCAGTTCTTC	CASSPVYNEQFF
.	TRBV19	TRBJ2-5	many	TGTGCCAGTAGTACTCCCGGACTCGACCCTGGGGAGACCCAGTACTTC	CASSTPGLDPGETQYF
.	TRBV10-3	TRBJ1-5	medium-sized	TGTGCCACCGCGGGCGCGGAGTATAGCAATCAGCCCCAGCATTTT	CATAGAEYSNQPQHF